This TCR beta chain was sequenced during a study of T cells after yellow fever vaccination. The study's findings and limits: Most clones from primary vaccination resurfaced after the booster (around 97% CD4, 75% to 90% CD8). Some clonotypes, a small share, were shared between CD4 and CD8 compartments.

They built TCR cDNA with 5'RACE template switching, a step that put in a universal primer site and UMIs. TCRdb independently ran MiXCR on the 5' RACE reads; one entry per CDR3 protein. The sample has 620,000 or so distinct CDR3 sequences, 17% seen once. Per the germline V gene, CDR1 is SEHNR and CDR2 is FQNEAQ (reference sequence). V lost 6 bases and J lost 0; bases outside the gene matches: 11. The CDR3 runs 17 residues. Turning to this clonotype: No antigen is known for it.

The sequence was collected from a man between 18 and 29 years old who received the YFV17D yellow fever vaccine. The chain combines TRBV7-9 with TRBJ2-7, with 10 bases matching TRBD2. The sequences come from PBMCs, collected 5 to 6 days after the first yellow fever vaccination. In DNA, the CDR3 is TGTGCCAGCAGTACCCCCCTAGCGGGGGTCTCCTCCTACGAGCAGTACTTC. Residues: CASSTPLAGVSSYEQYF.